This T cell receptor beta chain was profiled in a study of vaccination and CD4 T cells after COVID-19. Study-level background: Median time from second vaccine dose to sampling was approximately 69 days (14 to 241). A CEFX pool, an HIV-1 Nef pool, or no peptide went to control cultures.

The CDR3 has 15 amino acids. After removal of 4 bases from V and 7 bases from J, the junction contained 8 bases not matched to a gene. Per germline, CDR1 WNHNN and CDR2 SYGVQD (reference sequence). Treatment: approximately 11-day PBMC culture with coronavirus spike peptide pools or control peptides (ViraFEST assay). These CD4+ T cells came from an unexposed donor, sampled before the COVID-19 pandemic (2011-2018). Negative selection was the method that isolated CD4+ T cells after 10 days of culture. Cells permitting, SARS-CoV-2 S/N served as probes for unexposed-donor CD4+ T cells, and four cold-coronavirus spikes did too. An Oncomine TCR Beta short-read assay was used to sequence the DNA from cultured CD4+ T cells. TCRdb fed the PCR reads into MiXCR, producing one record per CDR3 protein. The sample has 7,500 to 10,000 distinct CDR3 sequences, less than 55% seen once. This clonotype has just a few counts. Antigen unknown.

The receptor's source is a human donor in good health. V gene TRBV10-1 combines with J gene TRBJ2-3, with TRBD2 matching over 10 bases. The material sequenced was CD4+ T cells from blood, cultured in vitro. The CDR3 region is CASSVERGGRHTQYF. CDR3 nucleotides: TGCGCCAGCAGTGTGGAGCGGGGGGGCAGACATACGCAGTATTTT.